The 26 T cell receptor beta chains in this list originate from one sample, sequenced in a study of control samples from healthy donors and cancer patients (dated by TCRdb to 2018 to 2021). Library preparation was by the immunoSEQ multiplex PCR assay. The table was pulled from immuneACCESS by TCRdb, which kept in-frame rearrangements only. Such tables lose some clones; where checked, under half of the loss comes from unresolved V genes, and the rest has no known cause. The sample data list roughly 100,000 clones, and under 90% of these were observed just once. Clones ranked in the top ten supply approximately 13% of the sample. The material sequenced was blood. These receptors were collected from a woman in her fifties or sixties in good health.

This clone showed up just once. This rearrangement joins TRBV2 to TRBJ1-1; D is perhaps TRBD1 (5 bases). CDR3 length equals 17 residues. Trimming pared 4 bases from V and 1 base from J, leaving 19 bases between. Germline V gene data show CDR1 as SNHLY and CDR2 as FYNNEI. In nucleotides, the CDR3 is TGTGCCAGCAGTGGGGGCAGAGAGGACCTCAAGAACACTGAAGCTTTCTTT. It codes for CASSGGREDLKNTEAFF.

This clone was picked up one time. The V call is TRBV9, the J call TRBJ2-3, with TRBD2 as a possible D gene (6 bases). Germline V gives CDR1 SGDLS, CDR2 YYNGEE. The CDR3 is 14 residues long. Trimming took off 6 bases at V and 0 bases at J, with 11 bases between the two ends. CDR3 coding DNA: TGTGCCAGCAACAAACTAGCTAGCACAGATACGCAGTATTTT. Encoded protein: CASNKLASTDTQYF.

CDR3 sequence: CASSFMTGNEKLFF. As DNA, the CDR3 is TGTGCCAGCAGCTTCATGACAGGGAATGAAAAACTGTTTTTT. The chain employs TRBV11-3 and TRBJ1-4; 7 bases line up with TRBD1. J lost 5 bases, V lost 3 bases, and 3 bases had no gene match. From germline, CDR1 is SGHNT and CDR2 YENEEA. The CDR3 length is 14 residues.

The CDR3 sequence: CASKIGASGSGDTQYF. In DNA, the CDR3 is TGTGCCAGCAAGATAGGGGCTAGCGGGAGTGGAGATACGCAGTATTTT. The chain has TRBV19 and TRBJ2-3; 10 bases map to TRBD2. CDR1 is LNHDA and CDR2 is SQIVND in the germline V gene (reference sequence). The V gene end was trimmed by 9 bases and the J gene end by 5 bases; junction bases not matched to a gene: 14. The CDR3 extends over 16 amino acids.

The chain employs TRBV7-3 and TRBJ2-7; possible D gene TRBD1, 7 bases. This CDR3 comprises 15 residues. Germline CDR1 SGHTA, CDR2 FQGTGA. V gave up 0 bases and J gave up 2 bases, with 11 bases separating them. The DNA of the CDR3 is TGTGCCAGCAGCTTAACGGAGGGGGCCCCCTACGAGCAGTACTTC. It translates to CASSLTEGAPYEQYF.

The rearrangement uses TRBV9 and TRBJ2-7; D unresolved. The CDR3 has 15 residues. Germline V CDR1 and CDR2: SGDLS, YYNGEE. Trimming took 0 bases from V and 2 from J, leaving 12 bases between them. The CDR3 protein is CASSVASGKTYEQYF. CDR3 bases: TGTGCCAGCAGCGTAGCATCCGGAAAAACCTACGAGCAGTACTTC.

This sequence joins TRBV5-1 and TRBJ1-5; 7 bases match TRBD1. CDR3 size: 16 residues. After removal of 0 bases from V and 1 base from J, the junction contained 4 bases not matched to a gene. CDR1 and CDR2 (germline): SGHRS, YFSETQ. The CDR3 DNA reads TGCGCCAGCAGCTTGGGATCAGGGGGAAGCAATCAGCCCCAGCATTTT. It is translated as CASSLGSGGSNQPQHF.

J is TRBJ2-7 and V is TRBV5-1; maybe TRBD2 (6 bases). V lost 5 bases, J lost 3 bases, and 18 bases lay in between. This CDR3 contains 15 residues. Germline V lookup: CDR1 SGHRS, CDR2 YFSETQ. DNA of the CDR3: TGCGCCAGCAGTCAAGGTGGGGCGGGGTACTACGAGCAGTACTTC. This sequence encodes CASSQGGAGYYEQYF.

This chain connects TRBV2 to TRBJ2-1, with D possibly being TRBD1 or TRBD2 (5 bases each). Trimming stripped 7 bases from V and 9 bases from J, with 19 bases between. The CDR3 is 14 amino acids. Germline CDR1 and CDR2: SNHLY and FYNNEI. In DNA form, the CDR3 reads TGTGCCAGCACTCGGCTGGCCGGGGCCGGTGAGCAGTTCTTC. This encodes CASTRLAGAGEQFF.

V is TRBV20-1 and J is TRBJ2-3; weak D call: TRBD2 (5 bases). This CDR3 region has 11 residues. Per germline, CDR1 DFQATT and CDR2 SNEGSKA (reference sequence). Between the trimmed V and J ends, which lost 6 bases and 5 bases, there was a span of 9 bases. CDR3 nucleotides: TGCAGTGCCGCGGCGGGAGATACGCAGTATTTT. Encoded protein: CSAAAGDTQYF.

This sequence joins TRBV6-1 and TRBJ2-6, with D hard to call. Per the germline V gene, CDR1 is MNHNS and CDR2 is SASEGT. Trimming cost V 1 base and J 4 bases, with 14 bases left between them. The CDR3 runs to 17 residues. CDR3 region: CASSEGLVVGGANVLTF. CDR3 coding DNA: TGTGCCAGCAGTGAAGGGTTGGTGGTTGGCGGGGCCAACGTCCTGACTTTC.

The chain recombines TRBV7-3 with TRBJ2-1, with D perhaps matching TRBD2 (6 bases). The V end was cut by 2 bases, the J end by 7 bases, with 9 bases between. Per the germline V gene, CDR1 is SGHTA and CDR2 is FQGTGA. The CDR3 runs to 13 residues. The CDR3 DNA reads TGTGCCAGCAGCTTAGCGGGGCAGAATGAGCAGTTCTTC. Amino acid sequence: CASSLAGQNEQFF.

This sequence joins TRBV7-2 and TRBJ1-5, with unresolved D. Germline V gene sequence: CDR1 SGHTA, CDR2 FQGNSA. The CDR3 has 13 amino acids. V was trimmed by 5 bases and J by 4 bases, leaving 9 bases between them. As DNA, the CDR3 is TGTGCCAGCAGCCCGGACGGGAATCAGCCCCAGCATTTT. Residues: CASSPDGNQPQHF.

The chain has TRBV7-2 and TRBJ2-7, with 8 positions matching TRBD2. The germline V gene encodes CDR1 SGHTA and CDR2 FQGNSA. The junction had 7 bases not matched to a gene; V was cut back by 5 bases and J by 4 bases. This CDR3 region has 14 residues. This CDR3 reads CASSEGVAGYEQYF. The DNA of the CDR3 is TGTGCCAGCAGCGAGGGGGTAGCGGGGTACGAGCAGTACTTC.

This clone appeared a few times. The genes are TRBV7-8 and TRBJ1-5; D remains ambiguous. The CDR3 loop spans 16 amino acids. Trimming took off 5 bases at V and 0 bases at J, with 14 bases between the two ends. CDR1 and CDR2 from the germline V gene are SGHVS and FQNEAQ. The CDR3 sequence: CASSPRQRYSNQPQHF. Written as DNA, the CDR3 is TGTGCCAGCAGCCCCCGACAACGGTATAGCAATCAGCCCCAGCATTTT.

A single count supports this clone. V usage is TRBV21-1 and J usage is TRBJ1-2. TRBV21-1 has pseudogene status. The CDR3 is made up of 14 amino acids. CDR3 amino acids: CASSKDLTNYGYTF. DNA for the CDR3: TGTGCCAGCAGCAAAGACCTAACAAACTATGGCTACACCTTC.

V and J are TRBV7-2 and TRBJ2-1; 7 bases align to TRBD1. Germline V lookup: CDR1 SGHTA, CDR2 FQGNSA. CDR3 length: 13 amino acids. With V trimmed by 8 bases and J by 5 bases, 6 bases remained unmatched. As DNA, the CDR3 is TGTGCCAGCGGGAGACAGGGAAACAATGAGCAGTTCTTC. Translated: CASGRQGNNEQFF.

V is TRBV5-1 and J is TRBJ2-5, with a weak D call TRBD1 (6 bases). The CDR3 loop spans 15 amino acids. CDR1 is SGHRS, CDR2 YFSETQ, per germline. Trimming pared 1 base from V and 3 bases from J, leaving 13 bases between. CDR3 sequence reads: CASSLWKGEEETQYF. The CDR3 nucleotides are TGCGCCAGCAGCTTGTGGAAGGGGGAAGAAGAGACCCAGTACTTC.

This clone was found a few times. The rearrangement uses TRBV9 and TRBJ2-3; 7 bases map to TRBD1. The V gene end was trimmed by 3 bases and the J gene end by 0 bases; junction bases not matched to a gene: 7. Germline assignment: CDR1 SGDLS and CDR2 YYNGEE. The CDR3 has 16 residues. The CDR3 sequence: CASSAWGTVSTDTQYF. CDR3 nucleotides: TGTGCCAGCAGCGCCTGGGGGACAGTAAGCACAGATACGCAGTATTTT.

This clone was counted once. The CDR3 sequence is CASSLALAGGRNGELFF. The CDR3 nucleotides are TGTGCCAGCAGCTTAGCCCTAGCGGGAGGGCGGAACGGGGAGCTGTTTTTT. The genes are TRBV7-2 and TRBJ2-2; 12 bases match TRBD2. The germline gives CDR1 SGHTA, CDR2 FQGNSA. This CDR3 is 17 amino acids long. J lost 7 bases, V lost 0 bases, and 6 bases had no gene match.

V gene TRBV19 combines with J gene TRBJ1-1; 7 positions match TRBD1. The germline gives CDR1 LNHDA, CDR2 SQIVND (reference sequence). The CDR3 is 14 residues long. The V gene end was trimmed by 6 bases and the J gene end by 1 base; junction bases not matched to a gene: 5. CDR3 amino acids: CASRDRQGNTEAFF. The CDR3 DNA sequence: TGTGCCAGTAGGGACCGACAGGGGAACACTGAAGCTTTCTTT.

J is TRBJ1-2 and V is TRBV5-1; weak D call: TRBD1 (5 bases). The CDR3 consists of 14 residues. Between the trimmed V and J ends, which lost 0 bases and 2 bases, there was a span of 8 bases. Per germline, CDR1 SGHRS and CDR2 YFSETQ. This CDR3 is CASSLETVNYGYTF. The DNA for the CDR3 is TGCGCCAGCAGCTTGGAGACAGTCAACTATGGCTACACCTTC. Together with reference TRBV5-1 and TRBJ1-2, the CDR3 gives the full variable domain: KAGVTQTPRYLIKTRGQQVTLSCSPISGHRSVSWYQQTPGQGLQFLFEYFSETQRNKGNFPGRFSGRQFSNSRSEMNVSTLELGDSALYLCASSLETVNYGYTFGSGTRLTVV.

This sequence joins TRBV29-1 and TRBJ2-7, with 11 positions matching TRBD1. The CDR3 runs to 14 residues. CDR1 and CDR2 from the germline V gene are SQVTM and ANQGSEA. Trimming took 5 bases from V and 0 from J; bases not matched to a gene: 3. In DNA, the CDR3 is TGCAGCGTTTCCGGGACAGGGGGCTCCTACGAGCAGTACTTC. This sequence encodes CSVSGTGGSYEQYF.

The chain combines TRBV19 with TRBJ1-4; no clear D gene. V lost 5 bases to trimming and J lost 5 bases, with 15 bases between them. The CDR3 totals 15 residues. The germline V gene has CDR1 LNHDA and CDR2 SQIVND (reference sequence). The CDR3 protein is CASSALGESNEKLFF. The CDR3 DNA reads as TGTGCCAGTAGTGCCCTCGGGGAGAGCAATGAAAAACTGTTTTTT.

This chain connects TRBV6-5 to TRBJ1-1; tentative D call: TRBD1 (6 bases). Trimming removed 7 bases from V and 0 bases from J, with 12 bases in between. The V gene's germline CDR1 is MNHEY and CDR2 SVGAGI. This CDR3 is 14 amino acids long. CDR3 loop: CASNYDRLNTEAFF. In DNA form, the CDR3 reads TGTGCCAGCAACTATGACAGGTTGAACACTGAAGCTTTCTTT.

CDR3 in DNA: TGTGCCAGCAGCTTAGGGGCTAGCTACGAGCAGTACTTC. It codes for CASSLGASYEQYF. The chain joins TRBV7-2 to TRBJ2-7; D is unclear. Trimming cost V 1 base and J 3 bases, with 7 bases left between them. The CDR3 contains 13 residues. Per germline, CDR1 SGHTA and CDR2 FQGNSA. The entire variable domain, with the rest obtained from reference TRBV7-2 and TRBJ2-7, is as follows: GAGVSQSPSNKVTEKGKDVELRCDPISGHTALYWYRQSLGQGLEFLIYFQGNSAPDKSGLPSDRFSAERTGGSVSTLTIQRTQQEDSAVYLCASSLGASYEQYFGPGTRLTVT.